This T cell receptor beta chain was captured by sequencing in a study of early stage breast cancer tumors. About the research overall: Eight ER+/PR+/HER2- tumors were invasive ductal; a few were invasive lobular. Study-level findings and limits: Compared with adjacent normal breast tissue, tumors showed about 2.3-fold greater T cell density and higher clonality.

Using immunoSEQ multiplex PCR, the repertoire was profiled, and TCRdb retains in-frame clones only, with some absent. The table includes more than 55,000 clones, around 80% detected once. About this clone: Its antigen remains unidentified.

Looked up from germline, CDR1 is MNHNS and CDR2 is SASEGT. The CDR3 sequence is 15 residues long. Unmatched junction bases numbered 8, after V lost 7 bases and J lost 0 bases. This clonotype was sampled from a person aged 40-50 years with breast cancer. This rearrangement joins TRBV6-1 to TRBJ1-1; TRBD1 matches 7 bases. The sample taken for sequencing was blood. The CDR3 DNA is TGTGCCAGCACTCACAGGGGTAATATGAACACTGAAGCTTTCTTT. Translating gives CASTHRGNMNTEAFF.